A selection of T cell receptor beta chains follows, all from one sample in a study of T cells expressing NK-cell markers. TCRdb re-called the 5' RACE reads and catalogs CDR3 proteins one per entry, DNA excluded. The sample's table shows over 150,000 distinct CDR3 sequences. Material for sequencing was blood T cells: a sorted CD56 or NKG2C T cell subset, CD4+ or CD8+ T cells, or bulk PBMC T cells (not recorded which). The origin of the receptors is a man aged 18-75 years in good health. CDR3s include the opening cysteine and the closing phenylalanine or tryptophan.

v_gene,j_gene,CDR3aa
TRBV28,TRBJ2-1,CASSLKGYNEQFF
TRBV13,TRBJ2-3,CASSFRLAGPPDTQYF
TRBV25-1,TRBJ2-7,CASSEGFERGYEQYF
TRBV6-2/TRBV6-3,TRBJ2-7,CASSPLGLERDEQYF
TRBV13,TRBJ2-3,CASSRDRGEGEDTQYF
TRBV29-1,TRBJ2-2,CSVELGGSNTGELFF
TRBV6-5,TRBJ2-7,CASSNEPGEPLYEQYF
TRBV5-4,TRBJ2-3,CASSSYTRDTQYF
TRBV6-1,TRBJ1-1,CASGRASDTEAFF
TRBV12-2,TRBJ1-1,CASRLVTDNTEAFF
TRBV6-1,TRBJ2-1,CASTAEVIGEQFF
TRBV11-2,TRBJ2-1,CASSLEGQIIYNEQFF
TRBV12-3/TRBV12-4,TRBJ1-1,CASTSIGGTEAFF
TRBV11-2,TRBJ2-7,CASSGLAGYEQYF
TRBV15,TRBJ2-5,CATSRDRTGLRETQYF
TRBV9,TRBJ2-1,CASSADQGSSYNEQFF
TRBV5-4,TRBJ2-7,CASSLEVAPGYEQYF
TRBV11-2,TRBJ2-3,CASSLLWAADTQYF
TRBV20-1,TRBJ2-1,CSARDQVGGNSVGWSPPEQFF
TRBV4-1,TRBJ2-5,CASSQVTGETQYF
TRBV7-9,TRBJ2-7,CASSRTIGQAYEQYF
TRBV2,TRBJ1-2,CASSATDNNNYGYTF
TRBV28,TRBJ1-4,CASRPTGSAAGKLFF
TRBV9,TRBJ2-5,CASSRNPKGQGFQETQYF
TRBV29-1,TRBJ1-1,CSVQEGIRTEAFF
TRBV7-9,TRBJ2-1,CASSPTGNDEQFF
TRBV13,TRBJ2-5,CASSSGTPETQYF
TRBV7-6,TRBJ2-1,CASSLTWGLSYNEQFF
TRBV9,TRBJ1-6,CASSDERNSPLHF
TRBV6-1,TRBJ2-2,CASSDWTRNTGELFF
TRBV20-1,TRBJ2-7,CSAINRGSEQYF
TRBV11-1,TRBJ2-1,CASSLVGSGGVSYNEQFF
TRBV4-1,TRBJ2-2,CASSTRQGYTGELFF
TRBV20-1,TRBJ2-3,CSAHPGLAGAPTDTQYF
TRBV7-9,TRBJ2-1,CASTDKSSYNEQFF